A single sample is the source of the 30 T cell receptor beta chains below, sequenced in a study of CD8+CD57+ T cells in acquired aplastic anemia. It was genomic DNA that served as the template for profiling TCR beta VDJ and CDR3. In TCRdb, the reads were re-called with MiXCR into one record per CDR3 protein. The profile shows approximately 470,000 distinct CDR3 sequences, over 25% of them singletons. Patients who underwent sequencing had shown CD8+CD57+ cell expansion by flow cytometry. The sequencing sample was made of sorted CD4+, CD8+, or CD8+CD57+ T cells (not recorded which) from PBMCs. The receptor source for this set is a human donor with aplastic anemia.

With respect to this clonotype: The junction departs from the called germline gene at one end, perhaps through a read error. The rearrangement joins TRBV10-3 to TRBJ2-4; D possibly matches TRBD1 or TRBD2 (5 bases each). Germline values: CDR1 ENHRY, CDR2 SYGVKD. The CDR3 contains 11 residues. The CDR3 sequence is CASSYSGLQYF. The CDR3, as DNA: TGTGCCAGCAGTTACTCGGGGCTTCAGTACTTC.

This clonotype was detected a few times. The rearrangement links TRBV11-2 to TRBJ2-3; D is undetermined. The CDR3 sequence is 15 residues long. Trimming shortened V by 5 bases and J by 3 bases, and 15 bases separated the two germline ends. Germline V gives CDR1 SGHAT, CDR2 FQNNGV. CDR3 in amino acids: CASSPPSTGTDTQYF. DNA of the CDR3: TGTGCCAGCAGCCCCCCGTCCACCGGTACAGATACGCAGTATTTT.

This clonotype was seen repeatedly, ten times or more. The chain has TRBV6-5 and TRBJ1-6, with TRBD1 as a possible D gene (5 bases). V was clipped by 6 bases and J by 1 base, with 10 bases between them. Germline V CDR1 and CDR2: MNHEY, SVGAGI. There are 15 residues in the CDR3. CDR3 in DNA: TGTGCCAGCAGAAATAGGGGATCCTATAATTCACCCCTCCACTTT. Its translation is CASRNRGSYNSPLHF.

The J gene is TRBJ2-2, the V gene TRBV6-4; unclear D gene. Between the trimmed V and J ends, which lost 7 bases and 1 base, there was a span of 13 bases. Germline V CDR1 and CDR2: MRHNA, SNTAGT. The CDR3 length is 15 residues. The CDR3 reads CASIVFQVNTGELFF. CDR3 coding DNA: TGTGCCAGCATCGTATTCCAGGTGAACACCGGGGAGCTGTTTTTT.

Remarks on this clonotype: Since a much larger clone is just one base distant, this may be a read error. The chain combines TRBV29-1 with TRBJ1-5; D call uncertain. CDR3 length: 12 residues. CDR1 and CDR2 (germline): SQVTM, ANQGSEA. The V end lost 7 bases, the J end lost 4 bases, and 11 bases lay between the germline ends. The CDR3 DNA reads TGCAGCGCTATGGGCAGTAATCAGCCCCAGCATTTT. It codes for CSAMGSNQPQHF.

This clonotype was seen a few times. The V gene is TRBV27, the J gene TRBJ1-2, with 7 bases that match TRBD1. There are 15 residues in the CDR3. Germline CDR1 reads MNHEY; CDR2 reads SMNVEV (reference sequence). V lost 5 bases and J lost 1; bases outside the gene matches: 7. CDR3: CASSQGGSVNYGYTF. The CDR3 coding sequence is TGTGCCAGCAGTCAGGGGGGATCGGTTAACTATGGCTACACCTTC.

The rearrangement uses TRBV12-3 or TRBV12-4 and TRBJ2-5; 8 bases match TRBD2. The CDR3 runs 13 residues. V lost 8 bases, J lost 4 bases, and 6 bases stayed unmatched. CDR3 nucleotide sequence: TGTGCCAGCGGGTTAAGCGGGAGAGAGACCCAGTACTTC. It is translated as CASGLSGRETQYF.

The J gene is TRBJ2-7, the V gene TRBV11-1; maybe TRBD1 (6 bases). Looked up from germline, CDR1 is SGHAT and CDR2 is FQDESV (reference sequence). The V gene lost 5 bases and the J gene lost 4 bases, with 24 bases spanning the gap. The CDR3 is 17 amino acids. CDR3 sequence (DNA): TGTGCCAGCAGCGTTGGAACAGGGATGGGGTCGACATACGAGCAGTACTTC. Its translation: CASSVGTGMGSTYEQYF. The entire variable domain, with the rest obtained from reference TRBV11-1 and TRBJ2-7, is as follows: EAEVAQSPRYKITEKSQAVAFWCDPISGHATLYWYRQILGQGPELLVQFQDESVVDDSQLPKDRFSAERLKGVDSTLKIQPAELGDSAMYLCASSVGTGMGSTYEQYFGPGTRLTVT.

The CDR3 here is CASRQLRGYNSPLHF. CDR3 DNA: TGTGCCAGCAGGCAGCTCCGGGGCTATAATTCACCCCTCCACTTT. The gene calls are TRBV7-2 and TRBJ1-6; D is unclear. The ends were cut back, 6 bases at V and 3 bases at J, with 12 bases in the middle. CDR1 and CDR2 (germline): SGHTA, FQGNSA. The CDR3 loop spans 15 amino acids.

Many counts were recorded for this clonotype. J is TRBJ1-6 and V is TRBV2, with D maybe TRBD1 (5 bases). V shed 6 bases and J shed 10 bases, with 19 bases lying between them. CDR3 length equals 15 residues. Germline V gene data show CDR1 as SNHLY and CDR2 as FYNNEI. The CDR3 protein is CASSEVGTLNSPLHF. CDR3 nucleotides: TGTGCCAGCAGCGAGGTAGGGACCTTGAACTCACCCCTCCACTTT.

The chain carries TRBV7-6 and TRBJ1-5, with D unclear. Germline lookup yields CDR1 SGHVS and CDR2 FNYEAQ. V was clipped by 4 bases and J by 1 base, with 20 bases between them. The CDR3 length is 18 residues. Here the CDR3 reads CASSSGAVGGNSNQPQHF. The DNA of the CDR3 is TGTGCCAGCAGCTCAGGCGCGGTGGGAGGGAACAGCAATCAGCCCCAGCATTTT.

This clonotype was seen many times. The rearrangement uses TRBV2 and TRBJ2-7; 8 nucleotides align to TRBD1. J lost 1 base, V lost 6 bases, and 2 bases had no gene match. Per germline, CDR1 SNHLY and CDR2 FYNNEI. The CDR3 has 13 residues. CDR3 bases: TGTGCCAGCAGAGGGGACAGGTCCTACGAGCAGTACTTC. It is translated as CASRGDRSYEQYF.

CDR3 in amino acids: CASSPSHWDSNQPQHF. The CDR3, as DNA: TGTGCCAGCAGCCCCTCTCATTGGGATAGCAATCAGCCCCAGCATTTT. V gene TRBV6-1 combines with J gene TRBJ1-5; D is ambiguous. Trimming pared 6 bases from V and 0 bases from J, leaving 15 bases between. The CDR3 length is 16 residues. Germline CDR1 MNHNS, CDR2 SASEGT.

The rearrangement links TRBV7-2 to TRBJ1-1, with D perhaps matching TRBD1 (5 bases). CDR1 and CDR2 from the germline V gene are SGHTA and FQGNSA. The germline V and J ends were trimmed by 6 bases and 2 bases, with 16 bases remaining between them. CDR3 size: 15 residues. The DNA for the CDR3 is TGTGCCAGCAGAATCCAGGTGGGGGTTAACACTGAAGCTTTCTTT. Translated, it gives CASRIQVGVNTEAFF.

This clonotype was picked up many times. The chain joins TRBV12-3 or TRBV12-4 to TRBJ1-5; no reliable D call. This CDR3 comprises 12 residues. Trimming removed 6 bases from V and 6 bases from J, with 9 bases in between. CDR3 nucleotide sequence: TGTGCCAGCAGCCTCGGGCCTCAGCCCCAGCATTTT. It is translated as CASSLGPQPQHF.

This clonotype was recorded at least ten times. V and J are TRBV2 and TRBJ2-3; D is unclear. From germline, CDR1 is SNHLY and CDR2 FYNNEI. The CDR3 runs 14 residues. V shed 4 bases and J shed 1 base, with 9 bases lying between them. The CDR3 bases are TGTGCCAGCAGTGTTGAGACTGGCACAGATACGCAGTATTTT. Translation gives CASSVETGTDTQYF.

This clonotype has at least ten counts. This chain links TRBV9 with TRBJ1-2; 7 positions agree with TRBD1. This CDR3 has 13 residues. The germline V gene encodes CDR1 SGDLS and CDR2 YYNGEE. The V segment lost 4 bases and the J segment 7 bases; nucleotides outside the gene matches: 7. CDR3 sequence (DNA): TGTGCCAGCAGCCTAGACAGGGTGGGTGGCTACACCTTC. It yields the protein CASSLDRVGGYTF.

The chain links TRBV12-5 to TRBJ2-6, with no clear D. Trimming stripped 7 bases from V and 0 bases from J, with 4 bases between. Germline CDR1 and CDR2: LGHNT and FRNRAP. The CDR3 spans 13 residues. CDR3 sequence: CASAHSGANVLTF. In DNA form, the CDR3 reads TGTGCTAGTGCCCACTCTGGGGCCAACGTCCTGACTTTC. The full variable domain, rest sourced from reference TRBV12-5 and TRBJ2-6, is DARVTQTPRHKVTEMGQEVTMRCQPILGHNTVFWYRQTMMQGLELLAYFRNRAPLDDSGMPKDRFSAEMPDATLATLKIQPSEPRDSAVYFCASAHSGANVLTFGAGSRLTVL.

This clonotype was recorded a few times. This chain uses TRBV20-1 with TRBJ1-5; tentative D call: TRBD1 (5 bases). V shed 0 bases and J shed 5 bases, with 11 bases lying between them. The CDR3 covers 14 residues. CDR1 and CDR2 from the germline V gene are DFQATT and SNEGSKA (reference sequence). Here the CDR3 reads CSARDAGMDQPQHF. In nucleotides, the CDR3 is TGCAGTGCTAGAGATGCAGGGATGGATCAGCCCCAGCATTTT.

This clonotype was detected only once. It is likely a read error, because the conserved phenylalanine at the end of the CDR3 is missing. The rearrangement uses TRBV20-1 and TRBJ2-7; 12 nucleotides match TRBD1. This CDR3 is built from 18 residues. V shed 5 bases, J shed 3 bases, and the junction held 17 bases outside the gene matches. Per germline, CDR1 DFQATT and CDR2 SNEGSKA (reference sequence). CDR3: CSAGLGTGGLLGHYEQYS. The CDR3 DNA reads TGCAGTGCTGGCCTGGGGACAGGGGGCCTACTTGGTCACTACGAGCAGTACTCC.

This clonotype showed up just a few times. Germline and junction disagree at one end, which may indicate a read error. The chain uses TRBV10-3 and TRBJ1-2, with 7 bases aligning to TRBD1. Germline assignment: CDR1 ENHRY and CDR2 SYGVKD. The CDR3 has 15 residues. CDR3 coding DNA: TGTGCCAGCAGTGACCAGGGGGGGGCTAACTATGGCTACACCTTC. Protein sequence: CASSDQGGANYGYTF.

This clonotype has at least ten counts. CDR3: CSARTGLDQPQHF. The CDR3, as DNA: TGCAGTGCTAGGACAGGGCTGGATCAGCCCCAGCATTTT. This rearrangement joins TRBV20-1 to TRBJ1-5; TRBD1 agrees at 7 bases. Looked up from germline, CDR1 is DFQATT and CDR2 is SNEGSKA (reference sequence). This CDR3 spans 13 amino acids. The trim removed 3 bases at V and 5 bases at J, leaving 4 bases unmatched.

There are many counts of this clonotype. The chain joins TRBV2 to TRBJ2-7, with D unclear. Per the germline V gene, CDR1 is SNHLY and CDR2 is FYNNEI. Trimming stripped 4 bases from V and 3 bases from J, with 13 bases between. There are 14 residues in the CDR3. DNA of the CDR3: TGTGCCAGCAGTGTAAGTTCTGGGATCTACGAGCAGTACTTC. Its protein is CASSVSSGIYEQYF.

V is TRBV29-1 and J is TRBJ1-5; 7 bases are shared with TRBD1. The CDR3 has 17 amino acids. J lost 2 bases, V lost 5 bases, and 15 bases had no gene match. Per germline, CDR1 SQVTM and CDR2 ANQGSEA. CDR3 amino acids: CSVQSGGLGFGNQPQHF. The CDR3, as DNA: TGCAGCGTTCAGTCAGGGGGTCTAGGGTTCGGCAATCAGCCCCAGCATTTT.

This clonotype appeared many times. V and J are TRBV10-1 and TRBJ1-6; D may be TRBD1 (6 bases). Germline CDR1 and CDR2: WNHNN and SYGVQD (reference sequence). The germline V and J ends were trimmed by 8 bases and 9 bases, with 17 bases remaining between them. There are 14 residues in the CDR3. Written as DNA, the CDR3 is TGCGCCAGCCCTTACCCGGGGGGCGTTTCACCCCTCCACTTT. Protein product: CASPYPGGVSPLHF.

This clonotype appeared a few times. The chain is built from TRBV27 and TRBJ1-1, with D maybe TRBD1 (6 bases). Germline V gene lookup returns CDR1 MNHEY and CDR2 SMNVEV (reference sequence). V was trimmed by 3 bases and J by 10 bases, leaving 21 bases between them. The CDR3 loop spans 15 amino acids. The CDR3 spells CASSFQGTIGGGAFF. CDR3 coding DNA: TGTGCCAGCAGTTTCCAGGGGACGATAGGGGGGGGAGCTTTCTTT.

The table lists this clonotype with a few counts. CDR3 in DNA: TGTGCCAGCAGGTTTACCGGAACACCTAATCAGCCCCAGCATTTT. It encodes CASRFTGTPNQPQHF. V gene TRBV2 combines with J gene TRBJ1-5; D uncertain. The V gene lost 6 bases and the J gene lost 4 bases, with 16 bases spanning the gap. CDR1 is SNHLY and CDR2 is FYNNEI in the germline V gene. This CDR3 has 15 amino acids.

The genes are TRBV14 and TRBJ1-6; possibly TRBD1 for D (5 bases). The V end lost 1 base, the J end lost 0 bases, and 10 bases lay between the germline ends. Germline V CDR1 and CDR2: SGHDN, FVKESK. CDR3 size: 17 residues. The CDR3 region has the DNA TGTGCCAGCAGCCAAGTTGGGGGAAGCTCCTATAATTCACCCCTCCACTTT. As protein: CASSQVGGSSYNSPLHF.

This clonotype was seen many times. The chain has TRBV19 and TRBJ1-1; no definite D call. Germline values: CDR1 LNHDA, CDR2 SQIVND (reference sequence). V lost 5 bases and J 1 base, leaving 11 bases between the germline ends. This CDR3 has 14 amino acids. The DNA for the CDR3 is TGTGCCAGTAGTGGTTTTAGGCAGAACACTGAAGCTTTCTTT. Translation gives CASSGFRQNTEAFF. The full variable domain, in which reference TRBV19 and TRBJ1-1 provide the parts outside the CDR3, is DGGITQSPKYLFRKEGQNVTLSCEQNLNHDAMYWYRQDPGQGLRLIYYSQIVNDFQKGDIAEGYSVSREKKESFPLTVTSAQKNPTAFYLCASSGFRQNTEAFFGQGTRLTVV.

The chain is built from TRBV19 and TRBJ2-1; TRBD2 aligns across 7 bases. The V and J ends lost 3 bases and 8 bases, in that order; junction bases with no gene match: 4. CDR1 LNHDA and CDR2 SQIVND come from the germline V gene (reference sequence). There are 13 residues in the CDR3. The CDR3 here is CASSMAGVDEQFF. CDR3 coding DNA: TGTGCCAGTAGTATGGCGGGGGTGGATGAGCAGTTCTTC.